This T cell receptor (beta chain) originates from a study of blood T cell repertoires in COVID-19. Study-wide context: There were acute and convalescent COVID-19 samples, and they came from the United States, Italy and Spain.

Germline V gene lookup returns CDR1 SGHTA and CDR2 FQGNSA. The CDR3 is 16 amino acids. V was cut by 2 bases and J by 2 bases, with 12 bases left in between. Authors' data handling: Nucleated cell number was recorded as an estimate derived from reference gene primer amplification. Assay used: immunoSEQ multiplex PCR; TCRdb lists only in-frame clones, some missing. Clone size and the V and J calls come from that table; the DNA yielded D and trimming. The sample holds under 300,000 clones, around 80% seen once. This clone came up once. The gene calls are TRBV7-2 and TRBJ2-2; D may be TRBD2 (7 bases). The sample consisted of peripheral blood. This receptor was taken from a middle-aged woman who had recovered from COVID-19. CDR3 bases: TGTGCCAGCAGCTTAAACGGGGGGCCAAACACCGGGGAGCTGTTTTTT. Translation: CASSLNGGPNTGELFF.